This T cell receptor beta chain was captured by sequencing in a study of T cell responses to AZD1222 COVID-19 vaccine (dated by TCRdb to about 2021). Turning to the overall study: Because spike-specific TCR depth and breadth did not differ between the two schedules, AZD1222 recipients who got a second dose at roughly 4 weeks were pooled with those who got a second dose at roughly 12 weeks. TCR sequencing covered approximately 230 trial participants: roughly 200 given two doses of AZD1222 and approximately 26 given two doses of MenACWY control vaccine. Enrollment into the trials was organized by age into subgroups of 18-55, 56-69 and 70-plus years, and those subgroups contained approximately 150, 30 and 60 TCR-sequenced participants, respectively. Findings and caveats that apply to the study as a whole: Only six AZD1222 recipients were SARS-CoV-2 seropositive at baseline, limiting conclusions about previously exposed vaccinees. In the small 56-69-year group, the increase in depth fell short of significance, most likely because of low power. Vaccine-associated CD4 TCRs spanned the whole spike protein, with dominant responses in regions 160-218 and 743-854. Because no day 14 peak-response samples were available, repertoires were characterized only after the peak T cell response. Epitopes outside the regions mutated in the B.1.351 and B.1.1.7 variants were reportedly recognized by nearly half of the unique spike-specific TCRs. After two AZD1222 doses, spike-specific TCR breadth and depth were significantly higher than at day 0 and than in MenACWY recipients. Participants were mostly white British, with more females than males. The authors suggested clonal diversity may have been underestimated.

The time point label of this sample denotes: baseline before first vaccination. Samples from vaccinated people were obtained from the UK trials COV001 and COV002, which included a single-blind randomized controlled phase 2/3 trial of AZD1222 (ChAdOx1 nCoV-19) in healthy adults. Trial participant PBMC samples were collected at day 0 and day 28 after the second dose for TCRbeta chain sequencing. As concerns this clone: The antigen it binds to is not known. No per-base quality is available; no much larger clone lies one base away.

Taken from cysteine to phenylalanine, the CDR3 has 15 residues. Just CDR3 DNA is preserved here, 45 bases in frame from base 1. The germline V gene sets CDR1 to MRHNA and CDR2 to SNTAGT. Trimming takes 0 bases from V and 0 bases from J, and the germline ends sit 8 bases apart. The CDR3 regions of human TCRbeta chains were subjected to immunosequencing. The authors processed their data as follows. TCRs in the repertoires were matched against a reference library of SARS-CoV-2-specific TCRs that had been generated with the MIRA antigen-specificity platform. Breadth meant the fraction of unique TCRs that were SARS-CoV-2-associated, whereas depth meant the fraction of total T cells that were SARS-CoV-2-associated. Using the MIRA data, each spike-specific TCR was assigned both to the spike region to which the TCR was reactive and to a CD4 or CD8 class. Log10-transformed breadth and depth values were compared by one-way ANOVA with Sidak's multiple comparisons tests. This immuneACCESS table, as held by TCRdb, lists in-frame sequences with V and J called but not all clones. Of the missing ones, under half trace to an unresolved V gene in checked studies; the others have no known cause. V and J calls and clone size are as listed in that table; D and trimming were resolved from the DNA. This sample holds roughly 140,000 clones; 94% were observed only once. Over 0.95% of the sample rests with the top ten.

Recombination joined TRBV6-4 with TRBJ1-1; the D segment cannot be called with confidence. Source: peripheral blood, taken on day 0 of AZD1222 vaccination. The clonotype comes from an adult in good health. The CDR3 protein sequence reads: CASSDSAEMNTEAFF. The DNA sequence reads TGTGCCAGCAGTGACTCTGCAGAAATGAACACTGAAGCTTTCTTT.